Listed below are T cell receptor beta chains from one sample, sequenced in a study of blood T cells in healthy people across ages. TCRdb re-analysed the 5' RACE reads in MiXCR, keeping a single row per CDR3 protein. There are 580,000 or so distinct CDR3 sequences in the sample; 47% occur only once, and just under 25% lies in the top ten. The sequenced sample consisted of blood. Receptors originate from a man aged 80 or over in good health. Both conserved end residues are part of each CDR3. A D gene is named only where the DNA matches it firmly. Part of the rows lack a size; the others show once, few, many or a class for expanded clones.

v_call,d_call,clone_size,j_call,cdr3_nt,cdr3_aa
TRBV7-9,-,-,TRBJ2-7,TGTACCGGCAGCTCGGCCTTGTACAATGAGCAGTACTTC,CTGSSALYNEQYF
TRBV20-1,TRBD2,-,TRBJ2-1,TGCAGTGCTCCCCCGGGACTAGCGGGGGGGAGCTCCTACAATGAGCAGTTCTTC,CSAPPGLAGGSSYNEQFF
TRBV27,-,-,TRBJ2-3,TGTGCCAGCAGTTTACAAGTAGCGGGCAGTCGAGGGGGTACGCAGTATTTT,CASSLQVAGSRGGTQYF
TRBV14,-,-,TRBJ2-1,TGTGCCAGCAGCCAATTTCTTGAGCAGTTCTTC,CASSQFLEQFF
TRBV5-6,-,-,TRBJ2-7,TGTGCCAGCAGCTTGGGGGATTCAAGGAGACACGAGCAGTACTTC,CASSLGDSRRHEQYF
TRBV29-1,TRBD2,-,TRBJ2-7,TGCAGCGTTGAAGGTCGGGGAGCGGGAGGGAGAAACGAGCAGTACTTC,CSVEGRGAGGRNEQYF
TRBV6-6,-,many,TRBJ1-6,TGTGCTACTTCCCGGACACCGAGCTCCTATAATTCACCCCTCCACTTT,CATSRTPSSYNSPLHF
TRBV7-2,-,few,TRBJ1-1,TGTGCCAGCAGCTTAGGACTGAGTAACACTGAAGCTTTCTTT,CASSLGLSNTEAFF
TRBV7-2,TRBD1,few,TRBJ2-1,TGTGCCAGCAGCCTCGGGACAGGGGAAGGGAACAATGAGCAGTTCTTC,CASSLGTGEGNNEQFF
TRBV29-1,-,few,TRBJ2-1,TGCAGCGGACTTGCTAGCTCCTACAATGAGCAGTTCTTC,CSGLASSYNEQFF
TRBV30,TRBD1,-,TRBJ1-6,TGTGCCTGGGACAGGGGGCAAGATTCACCCCTCCACTTT,CAWDRGQDSPLHF
TRBV7-2,TRBD1,-,TRBJ2-7,TGTGCCAGCAGCTGGACCGGGACAGGGGTTTCCTACGAGCAGTACTTC,CASSWTGTGVSYEQYF